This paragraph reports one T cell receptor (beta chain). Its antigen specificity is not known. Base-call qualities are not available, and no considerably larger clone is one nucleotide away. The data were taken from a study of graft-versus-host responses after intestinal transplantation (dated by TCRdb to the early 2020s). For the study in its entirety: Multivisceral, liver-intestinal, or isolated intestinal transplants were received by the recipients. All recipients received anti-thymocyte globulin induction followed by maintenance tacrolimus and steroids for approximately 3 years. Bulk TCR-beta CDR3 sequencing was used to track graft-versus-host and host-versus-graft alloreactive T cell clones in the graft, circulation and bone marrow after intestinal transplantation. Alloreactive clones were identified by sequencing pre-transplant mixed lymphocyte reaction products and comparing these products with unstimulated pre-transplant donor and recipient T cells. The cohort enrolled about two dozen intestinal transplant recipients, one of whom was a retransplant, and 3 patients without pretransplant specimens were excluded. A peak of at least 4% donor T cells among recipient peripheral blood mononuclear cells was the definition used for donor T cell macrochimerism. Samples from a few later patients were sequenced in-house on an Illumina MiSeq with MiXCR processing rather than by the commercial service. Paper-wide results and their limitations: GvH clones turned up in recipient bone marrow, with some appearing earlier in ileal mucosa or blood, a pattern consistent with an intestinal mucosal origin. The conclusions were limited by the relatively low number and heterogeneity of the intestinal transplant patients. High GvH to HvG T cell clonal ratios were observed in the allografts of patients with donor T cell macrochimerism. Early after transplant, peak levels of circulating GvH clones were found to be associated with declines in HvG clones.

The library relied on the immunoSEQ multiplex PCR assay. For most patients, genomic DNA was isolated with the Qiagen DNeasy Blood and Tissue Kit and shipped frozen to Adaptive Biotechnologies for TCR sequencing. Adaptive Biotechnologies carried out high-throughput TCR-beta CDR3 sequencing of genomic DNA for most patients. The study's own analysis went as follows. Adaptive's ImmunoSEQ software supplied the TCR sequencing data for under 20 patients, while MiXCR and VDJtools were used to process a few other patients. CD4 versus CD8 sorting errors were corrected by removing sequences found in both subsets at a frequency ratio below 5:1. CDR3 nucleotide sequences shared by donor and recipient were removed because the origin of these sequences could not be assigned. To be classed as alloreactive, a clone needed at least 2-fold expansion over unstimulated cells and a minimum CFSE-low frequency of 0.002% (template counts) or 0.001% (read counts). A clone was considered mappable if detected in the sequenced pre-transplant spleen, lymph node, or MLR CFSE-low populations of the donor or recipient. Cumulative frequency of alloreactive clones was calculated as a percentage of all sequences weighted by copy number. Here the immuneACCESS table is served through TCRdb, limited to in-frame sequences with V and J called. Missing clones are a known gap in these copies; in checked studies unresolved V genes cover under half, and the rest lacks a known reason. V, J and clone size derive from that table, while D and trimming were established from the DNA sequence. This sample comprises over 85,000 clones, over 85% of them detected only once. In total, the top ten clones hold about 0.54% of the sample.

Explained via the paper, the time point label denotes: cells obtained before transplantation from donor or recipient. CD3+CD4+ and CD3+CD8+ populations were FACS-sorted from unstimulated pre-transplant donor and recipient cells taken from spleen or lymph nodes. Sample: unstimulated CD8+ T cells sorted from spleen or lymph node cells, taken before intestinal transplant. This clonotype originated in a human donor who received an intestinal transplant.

The encoded CDR3 is CASSARGGSGANVLTF. The DNA sequence is given as TGTGCCAGCAGCGCCCGTGGGGGCTCTGGGGCCAACGTCCTGACTTTC. The sequence is built from TRBV9 and TRBJ2-6; the D gene is possibly TRBD1 or TRBD2, each agreeing over 5 bases. V is cut by 3 bases and J by 0 bases, and the space between the germline ends is 10 bases. CDR1 and CDR2 are read off the germline V gene as SGDLS and YYNGEE. The CDR3 covers 16 residues, taking in both the cysteine and the phenylalanine. The DNA shown is the 48-base CDR3, in frame from base 1.